The following is a T cell receptor (beta chain) sequence with its context. Antigen unknown. This sample was included in a study of T-cell memory formation after mild COVID-19. General observations from the study: Some responding clones appeared in pre-infection memory, suggesting cross-reactive memory joined.

CDR3 length equals 13 residues. V was cut by 0 bases and J by 5 bases, with 9 bases left in between. Germline V gene data show CDR1 as SGHTS and CDR2 as YDEGEE. TCRdb reprocessed the 5' RACE reads via MiXCR and lists one record per CDR3 protein. The sample records 300,000 or so distinct CDR3 sequences, about 16% being singletons. The chain couples TRBV5-8 to TRBJ2-7, with unresolved D. The receptor comes from a young man who had mild COVID-19 (a few samples of this study predate the infection). Cell type and time point are not known. The sample consisted of PBMCs or a T cell subset sorted from them (not recorded which). The CDR3 is CASSLVGWDEQYF. CDR3 DNA sequence: TGTGCCAGCAGCTTGGTGGGGTGGGACGAGCAGTACTTC.